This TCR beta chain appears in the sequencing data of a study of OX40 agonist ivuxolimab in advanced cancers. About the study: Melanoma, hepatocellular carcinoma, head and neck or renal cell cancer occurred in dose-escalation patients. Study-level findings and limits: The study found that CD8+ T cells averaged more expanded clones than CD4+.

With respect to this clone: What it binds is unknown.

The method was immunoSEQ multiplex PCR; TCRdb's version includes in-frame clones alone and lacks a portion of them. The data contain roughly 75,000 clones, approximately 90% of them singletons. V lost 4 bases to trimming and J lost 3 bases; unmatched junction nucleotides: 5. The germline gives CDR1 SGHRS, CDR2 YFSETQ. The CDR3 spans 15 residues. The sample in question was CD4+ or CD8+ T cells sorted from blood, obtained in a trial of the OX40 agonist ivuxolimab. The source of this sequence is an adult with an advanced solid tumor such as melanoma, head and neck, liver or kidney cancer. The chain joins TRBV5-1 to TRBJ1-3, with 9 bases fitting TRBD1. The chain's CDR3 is CASSPGTGLGNTIYF. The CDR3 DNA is TGCGCCAGCAGCCCCGGGACAGGGCTTGGAAACACCATATATTTT.